What follows are 8 T cell receptor beta chains derived from one specimen sequenced in a study of low-dose radiotherapy and immunotherapy resistance in tumors. First-strand cDNA used TRAV- and TRBV-specific primers, covering alpha and beta chains. Amplification, which lasted approximately 20 PCR cycles, used a constant-region primer and V-primer adapter to amplify TCRs. Each CDR3 protein is one row after TCRdb ran MiXCR on the reads. The sample comprises around 10,000 distinct CDR3 sequences, roughly half of which are singletons, and over 7% rests with the top ten. These TCRs come from a human donor with advanced metastatic prostate, ovarian, gallbladder or colorectal cancer (not recorded which). This table probably holds off-target reads from a library built for another chain.

The V gene is TRBV5-6, the J gene TRBJ2-7; TRBD2 matches at 8 bases. Germline V gene sequence: CDR1 SGHDT, CDR2 YYEEEE. The CDR3 has 13 residues. Trimming removed 4 bases from V and 6 bases from J; junction bases left unmatched: 6. CDR3 protein: CASSRTSSREQYF. The CDR3 region has the DNA TGTGCCAGCAGCCGGACTAGCAGCCGCGAGCAGTACTTC.

This clonotype was detected a few times. The chain recombines TRBV13 with TRBJ2-7; 10 positions agree with TRBD1. The CDR3 totals 13 residues. The germline V gene encodes CDR1 PRHDT and CDR2 FYEKMQ (reference sequence). The V segment lost 5 bases and the J segment 4 bases; nucleotides outside the gene matches: 2. CDR3 nucleotide sequence: TGTGCCAGCAGCCCGGGACAGGGGTACGAGCAGTACTTC. Protein: CASSPGQGYEQYF.

A note on this clonotype: One end of the junction fails to match germline, which may point to a read error. This rearrangement joins TRBV7-6 to TRBJ2-1; D unresolved. The CDR3 is 13 residues long. Germline V gene lookup returns CDR1 SGHVS and CDR2 FNYEAQ. Here the CDR3 reads CASSLSLSEEQFF. CDR3 bases: TGTGCTAGCAGCTTATCCCTCTCTGAGGAGCAGTTCTTC.

CDR3 DNA: TGTGCCAGCAGTTTGACTAATCAGCCCCAGCATTTT. Protein sequence: CASSLTNQPQHF. The chain combines TRBV28 with TRBJ1-5; D call uncertain. Per the germline V gene, CDR1 is MDHEN and CDR2 is SYDVKM. The germline V and J ends were trimmed by 3 bases and 4 bases, with 4 bases remaining between them. This CDR3 is 12 amino acids long.

The chain uses TRBV21-1 and TRBJ1-2; TRBD1, as called in the table, went unchecked against the DNA. TRBV21-1 is a listed pseudogene. The CDR3 is 18 amino acids. The DNA of the CDR3 is TGTGCCAGCAGCAAACTTCCCTCGCTCGACAGGGTGGACTATGGCTACACCTTC. Protein sequence: CASSKLPSLDRVDYGYTF.

This clonotype was observed once. V is TRBV19 and J is TRBJ1-1, with D possibly matching TRBD1 (5 bases). Germline CDR1 LNHDA, CDR2 SQIVND (reference sequence). Trimming took 7 bases from V and 3 from J, leaving 12 bases between them. The CDR3 sequence is 13 residues long. This chain's CDR3 is CASTWQGYTEAFF. The CDR3 DNA follows: TGTGCCAGTACCTGGCAGGGATACACTGAAGCTTTCTTT.

This clonotype came up a few times. The chain links TRBV21-1 to TRBJ2-6; the table's TRBD1 call for D was not verified on the DNA. TRBV21-1 is given as a pseudogene. This CDR3 region has 15 residues. CDR3 DNA: TGTGCCAGCAGCCTCCCCCCAGCTGGGGCCAACGTCCTGACTTTC. It encodes CASSLPPAGANVLTF.

The chain joins TRBV15 to TRBJ1-6; 8 bases are shared with TRBD1. CDR1 and CDR2 (germline): LNHNV, YYDKDF (reference sequence). With V trimmed by 5 bases and J by 10 bases, 4 bases remained unmatched. This CDR3 region has 13 residues. CDR3 nucleotides: TGTGCCACCAGCCGGACAGGGAGGTCACCCCTCCACTTT. Translated: CATSRTGRSPLHF.